This T cell receptor beta chain stems from a study of radiotherapy plus CTLA-4 blockade in lung cancer. Study-wide results and caveats: Radiotherapy plus ipilimumab was followed by expansion in blood of tumor-derived TCR clones.

The CDR3 has 18 amino acids. V lost 0 bases, J lost 7 bases, and 21 bases lay in between. CDR1 is MGHRA and CDR2 is YSYEKL in the germline V gene. The data were produced by immunoSEQ multiplex PCR, yet TCRdb's version contains in-frame clones alone and is incomplete. The repertoire consists of roughly 71,000 clones, with around 80% occurring once and the leading ten covering roughly 7%. Of note for this clone: Its antigen is unknown.

The chain carries TRBV4-1 and TRBJ1-4, with D possibly matching TRBD1 (5 bases). The specimen was peripheral blood, collected from a patient treated with radiotherapy plus ipilimumab. This TCR was sampled from a human donor with non-small cell lung cancer who had a complete response to radiotherapy plus ipilimumab. The CDR3 nucleotides are TGCGCCAGCAGCCAAGATGTATTCATAGGGACTTTCAGTGAAAAACTGTTTTTT. Its protein is CASSQDVFIGTFSEKLFF.